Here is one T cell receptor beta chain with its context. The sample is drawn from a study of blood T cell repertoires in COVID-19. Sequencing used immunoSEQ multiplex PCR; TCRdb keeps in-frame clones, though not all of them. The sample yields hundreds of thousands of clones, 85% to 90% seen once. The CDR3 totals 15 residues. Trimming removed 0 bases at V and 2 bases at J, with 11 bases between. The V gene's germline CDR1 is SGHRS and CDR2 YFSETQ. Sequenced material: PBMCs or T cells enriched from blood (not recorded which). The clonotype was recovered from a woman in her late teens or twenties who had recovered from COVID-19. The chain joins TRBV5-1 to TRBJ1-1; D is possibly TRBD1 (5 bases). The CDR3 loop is CASSLGDGGNTEAFF. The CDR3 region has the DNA TGCGCCAGCAGCTTGGGAGACGGGGGAAACACTGAAGCTTTCTTT.